This T cell receptor (beta chain) emerged from a study of cytotoxic CD8 clonotypes in ibrutinib-treated CLL. In the study overall: Overall, around 25 responses were partial and 2 complete; following median around 70 months, roughly 14 patients stayed remitted and approximately 12 progressed. Across samples, productive templates numbered approximately 250,000 and productive rearrangements reached approximately 94,000 on average. General study results and limits: Clonality climbed at ibrutinib response, then dropped toward baseline at progression. Collection times varied between progressing and sustained-remission patients.

Comment on this clone: Its antigen is not known.

Trimming cost V 6 bases and J 7 bases, with 18 bases left between them. CDR1 KGHSH and CDR2 LQKENI come from the germline V gene. The CDR3 extends over 14 amino acids. The table came from immunoSEQ multiplex PCR; TCRdb's copy has only in-frame clones and leaves some out. This sample yields more than 110,000 clones, of which around 81% are seen a single time; 7.5% to 8% belongs to the top ten. This TCR came from a human donor with chronic lymphocytic leukemia. V gene TRBV18 combines with J gene TRBJ1-1; D call uncertain. Sequenced material: PBMCs, taken after 36 months of ibrutinib treatment. For the CDR3, the DNA is TGTGCCAGCTCCCGAAATCGGGTTCCCGATGAAGCTTTCTTT. Residues: CASSRNRVPDEAFF.